The 25 T cell receptor beta chains presented below share a single source sample, sequenced in a study of blood T cells in healthy people across ages. Sample-barcoded 5' priming and a J-beta primer mix drove a second PCR of 7 to 11 cycles. One entry per CDR3 protein results from TCRdb running MiXCR on the 5' RACE reads. The repertoire includes 550,000 to 700,000 distinct CDR3 sequences, about 26% of them detected once, and approximately 17% sits in the top ten. Sequencing was done on a sample of blood. These receptor sequences come from a woman in her 70s in good health.

The chain links TRBV7-3 to TRBJ2-2; TRBD2 might be the D (5 bases). The V gene lost 1 base and the J gene lost 6 bases, with 18 bases spanning the gap. This CDR3 contains 17 residues. Germline V gene data show CDR1 as SGHTA and CDR2 as FQGTGA. The CDR3 DNA reads TGTGCCAGCAGCTTAAAAGAGGGCGTCGGTTATCCCGGGGAGCTGTTTTTT. Translating it yields CASSLKEGVGYPGELFF.

The chain recombines TRBV9 with TRBJ1-1; D may be TRBD1 (5 bases). CDR1 is SGDLS, CDR2 YYNGEE, per germline. With 4 bases removed from V and 5 bases from J, the gap between germline ends came to 12 bases. CDR3 length: 13 residues. The DNA for the CDR3 is TGTGCCAGCAGCCCGACGTGGGGGACTGAAGCTTTCTTT. As protein: CASSPTWGTEAFF.

V is TRBV7-2 and J is TRBJ2-4; D gene unclear. The CDR3 runs 14 residues. Germline lookup yields CDR1 SGHTA and CDR2 FQGNSA. V lost 1 base to trimming and J lost 6 bases, with 10 bases between them. The CDR3 loop is CASSLDQIRNIQYF. The CDR3 nucleotides read TGTGCCAGCAGCTTAGATCAAATTAGAAACATTCAGTACTTC.

This clonotype was counted between two and nine times. The chain combines TRBV29-1 with TRBJ2-5; D ambiguous. The V and J ends lost 4 bases and 1 base respectively, with 7 bases between them. This CDR3 spans 12 amino acids. Germline-derived CDR1 and CDR2 are SQVTM and ANQGSEA. CDR3 loop: CSVAPSQETQYF. In nucleotides, the CDR3 is TGCAGCGTTGCTCCCAGCCAAGAGACCCAGTACTTC.

The CDR3 sequence is CATSEGSPSGFEYF. In nucleotides, the CDR3 is TGTGCCACCTCAGAGGGGTCACCATCTGGTTTTGAGTACTTC. The gene calls are TRBV7-9 and TRBJ2-4; D could derive from TRBD1 or TRBD2 (5 bases each). Germline V gene lookup returns CDR1 SEHNR and CDR2 FQNEAQ (reference sequence). Trimming stripped 10 bases from V and 14 bases from J, with 27 bases between. This CDR3 is built from 14 residues.

This clonotype showed up just a few times. A junction boundary mismatches the germline segment, possibly from a read error. The chain recombines TRBV20-1 with TRBJ1-2, with 7 bases fitting TRBD1. This CDR3 has 16 residues. Per the germline V gene, CDR1 is DFQATT and CDR2 is SNEGSKA (reference sequence). In DNA form, the CDR3 reads TGCAGTGCAGGGGGAACAGGGGCCAGACGTGACTATGACTACACCTTC. Its translation is CSAGGTGARRDYDYTF.

The chain employs TRBV4-3 and TRBJ2-5; TRBD2 aligns across 12 bases. V shed 0 bases, J shed 7 bases, and the junction held 6 bases outside the gene matches. The CDR3 extends over 16 amino acids. Germline V gene lookup returns CDR1 LGHNA and CDR2 YSLEER. The CDR3 protein is CASSQDPPSGGGTQYF. In DNA, the CDR3 is TGCGCCAGCAGCCAAGATCCCCCTAGCGGGGGGGGGACCCAGTACTTC.

In this sample, this clonotype turned up a few times. This chain connects TRBV30 to TRBJ2-2, with no clear D. Germline V lookup: CDR1 GTSNPN, CDR2 SVGIG (reference sequence). The V end lost 2 bases, the J end lost 4 bases, and 17 bases lay between the germline ends. This CDR3 is built from 16 residues. The CDR3 loop is CAWSPPVGLLTGELFF. As DNA, the CDR3 is TGTGCCTGGAGTCCGCCGGTTGGGCTCCTCACCGGGGAGCTGTTTTTT.

This clonotype was seen more than once but under ten times. The genes are TRBV6-1 and TRBJ2-5; 9 bases are a match to TRBD1. The J call may be wrong; the DNA end is better matched by TRBJ2-1. CDR3 length equals 18 residues. Germline V gives CDR1 MNHNS, CDR2 SASEGT. Here the CDR3 DNA reads TGTGCCAGCAGTCGTATGTGGAATAGCCGGGACAGGGACAATGAGCAGTTCTTC. Its translation: CASSRMWNSRDRDNEQFF.

This clonotype was observed a handful of times. The V and J genes are TRBV7-2 and TRBJ1-2; 8 positions match TRBD1. This CDR3 contains 13 residues. Germline V lookup: CDR1 SGHTA, CDR2 FQGNSA. The junction had 7 bases not matched to a gene; V was cut back by 5 bases and J by 8 bases. In DNA form, the CDR3 reads TGTGCCAGCAGCCACGGACAGGGCGGAGGCTACACCTTC. Its protein product is CASSHGQGGGYTF.

This chain connects TRBV11-2 to TRBJ2-1; D is perhaps TRBD2 (7 bases). V was trimmed by 4 bases and J by 4 bases, leaving 20 bases between them. This CDR3 spans 17 amino acids. In germline, CDR1 is SGHAT, CDR2 FQNNGV. In DNA form, the CDR3 reads TGTGCCAGCAGCTCCGACACACTAGGGGGGGCTTACAATGAGCAGTTCTTC. This gives the protein CASSSDTLGGAYNEQFF.

The genes are TRBV3-1 and TRBJ2-5; TRBD1 agrees at 7 bases. V lost 8 bases to trimming and J lost 11 bases; unmatched junction nucleotides: 26. CDR1 and CDR2 (germline): LGHDT, YNNKEL (reference sequence). CDR3 length equals 17 residues. CDR3 residues: CASDDNGTAIPREAQYF. The CDR3 DNA follows: TGTGCCAGCGACGATAACGGGACAGCTATTCCAAGAGAGGCTCAGTACTTC.

A few counts support this clonotype. The chain couples TRBV7-9 to TRBJ2-3, with D perhaps TRBD2 (6 bases). Germline CDR1 reads SEHNR; CDR2 reads FQNEAQ (reference sequence). The V end was cut by 0 bases, the J end by 4 bases, with 11 bases between. The CDR3 runs to 15 residues. Here the CDR3 DNA reads TGTGCCAGCAGCTTAGCCCGGACTACAGCAGATACGCAGTATTTT. This sequence encodes CASSLARTTADTQYF.

This clonotype turned up a few times. The chain recombines TRBV19 with TRBJ2-7; unclear D gene. This CDR3 region has 13 residues. Germline loops: CDR1 LNHDA, CDR2 SQIVND (reference sequence). Deletions cut 2 bases from V and 3 bases from J, with 8 bases between. CDR3: CASSISPDYEQYF. CDR3 sequence (DNA): TGTGCCAGTAGTATAAGTCCAGACTACGAGCAGTACTTC.

This clonotype was seen repeatedly, ten times or more. The chain joins TRBV5-1 to TRBJ2-3; a weak D match, TRBD1 (7 bases). V shed 0 bases and J shed 4 bases, with 9 bases lying between them. Germline CDR1 SGHRS, CDR2 YFSETQ. The CDR3 length is 14 residues. CDR3 DNA: TGCGCCAGCAGCTTGGGCAGGGGGGCAGATACGCAGTATTTT. The encoded protein is CASSLGRGADTQYF. Drawing the rest from reference TRBV5-1 and TRBJ2-3, the complete variable domain is KAGVTQTPRYLIKTRGQQVTLSCSPISGHRSVSWYQQTPGQGLQFLFEYFSETQRNKGNFPGRFSGRQFSNSRSEMNVSTLELGDSALYLCASSLGRGADTQYFGPGTRLTVL.

The rearrangement joins TRBV6-1 to TRBJ2-1; 9 bases are a match to TRBD2. The V and J ends lost 7 bases and 4 bases, in that order; junction bases with no gene match: 5. Germline CDR1 is MNHNS and CDR2 is SASEGT. The CDR3 covers 14 residues. CDR3 in DNA: TGTGCCAGCACAGCCCTAGCGGGGTACAATGAGCAGTTCTTC. This sequence encodes CASTALAGYNEQFF.

The CDR3 loop is CASKLTGGAPGYTF. The CDR3 DNA reads as TGCGCCAGCAAGTTGACAGGGGGGGCTCCTGGCTACACCTTC. The chain recombines TRBV5-1 with TRBJ1-2; 9 positions agree with TRBD1. The CDR3 contains 14 residues. Germline trimming cut 6 bases from V and 7 bases from J; bases unmatched to any gene: 10. Germline V gene data show CDR1 as SGHRS and CDR2 as YFSETQ. The complete variable domain, with remaining parts taken from reference TRBV5-1 and TRBJ1-2, reads KAGVTQTPRYLIKTRGQQVTLSCSPISGHRSVSWYQQTPGQGLQFLFEYFSETQRNKGNFPGRFSGRQFSNSRSEMNVSTLELGDSALYLCASKLTGGAPGYTFGSGTRLTVV.

The chain employs TRBV7-2 and TRBJ1-6; D unclear. Between the trimmed V and J ends, which lost 5 bases and 10 bases, there was a span of 18 bases. The CDR3 spans 15 residues. Germline loops: CDR1 SGHTA, CDR2 FQGNSA. The CDR3 coding sequence is TGTGCCAGCAGCCCCCCCCGACGGCTGAGGTCACCCCTCCACTTT. It is translated as CASSPPRRLRSPLHF.

The rearrangement links TRBV20-1 to TRBJ2-5, with D unclear. The CDR3 covers 13 residues. The ends were cut back, 0 bases at V and 13 bases at J, with 18 bases in the middle. Germline values: CDR1 DFQATT, CDR2 SNEGSKA (reference sequence). For the CDR3, the DNA is TGCAGTGCTAGAGATCTCATCACCTACGAGCGGTACTTC. This codes for CSARDLITYERYF.

To note about this clonotype: A read error may produce the germline difference seen at one junction end. This chain joins TRBV27 and TRBJ1-1; D is uncertain. This CDR3 is built from 11 residues. CDR1 MNHEY and CDR2 SMNVEV come from the germline V gene (reference sequence). CDR3: CASGVNTGAFF. Here the CDR3 DNA reads TGTGCCAGTGGGGTGAACACTGGAGCTTTCTTT.

This chain connects TRBV2 to TRBJ2-5; no firm D call. CDR3 length: 13 amino acids. V was trimmed by 3 bases and J by 1 base, leaving 6 bases between them. CDR1 and CDR2 from the germline V gene are SNHLY and FYNNEI. The CDR3 loop is CASSDNTQETQYF. In DNA form, the CDR3 reads TGTGCCAGCAGTGATAATACCCAAGAGACCCAGTACTTC. Full variable domain (remainder filled in from reference TRBV2 and TRBJ2-5): EPEVTQTPSHQVTQMGQEVILRCVPISNHLYFYWYRQILGQKVEFLVSFYNNEISEKSEIFDDQFSVERPDGSNFTLKIRSTKLEDSAMYFCASSDNTQETQYFGPGTRLLVL.

This clonotype has just a few counts. This chain connects TRBV29-1 to TRBJ2-5, with no clear D. The CDR3 extends over 13 amino acids. Germline V gene data show CDR1 as SQVTM and CDR2 as ANQGSEA. Trimming pared 6 bases from V and 10 bases from J, leaving 21 bases between. The CDR3 loop reads CSVESSLRELQYF. The CDR3 coding sequence is TGCAGCGTCGAGTCGTCACTAAGAGAGCTCCAGTACTTC.

This clonotype appeared a few times. The chain joins TRBV20-1 to TRBJ2-5; 8 bases align to TRBD2. Germline V gene lookup returns CDR1 DFQATT and CDR2 SNEGSKA (reference sequence). V was clipped by 4 bases and J by 1 base; unmatched bases: 8. The CDR3 totals 15 residues. CDR3 residues: CSATTPGGSQETQYF. Here the CDR3 DNA reads TGCAGTGCTACAACCCCGGGGGGGTCCCAAGAGACCCAGTACTTC.

V gene TRBV18 combines with J gene TRBJ1-1; D gene unclear. This CDR3 contains 12 residues. CDR1 and CDR2 from the germline V gene are KGHSH and LQKENI. V lost 2 bases and J 7 bases, leaving 8 bases between the germline ends. This CDR3 reads CASSPSSLEAFF. CDR3 nucleotides: TGTGCCAGCTCACCAAGCAGCCTTGAAGCTTTCTTT.

The rearrangement links TRBV2 to TRBJ2-5; D is unclear. V gave up 7 bases and J gave up 0 bases, with 6 bases separating them. The CDR3 sequence is 12 residues long. Germline CDR1 reads SNHLY; CDR2 reads FYNNEI. The DNA of the CDR3 is TGTGCCAGCACCCGGTACCAAGAGACCCAGTACTTC. It translates to CASTRYQETQYF. Complete variable domain (other parts from reference TRBV2 and TRBJ2-5): EPEVTQTPSHQVTQMGQEVILRCVPISNHLYFYWYRQILGQKVEFLVSFYNNEISEKSEIFDDQFSVERPDGSNFTLKIRSTKLEDSAMYFCASTRYQETQYFGPGTRLLVL.